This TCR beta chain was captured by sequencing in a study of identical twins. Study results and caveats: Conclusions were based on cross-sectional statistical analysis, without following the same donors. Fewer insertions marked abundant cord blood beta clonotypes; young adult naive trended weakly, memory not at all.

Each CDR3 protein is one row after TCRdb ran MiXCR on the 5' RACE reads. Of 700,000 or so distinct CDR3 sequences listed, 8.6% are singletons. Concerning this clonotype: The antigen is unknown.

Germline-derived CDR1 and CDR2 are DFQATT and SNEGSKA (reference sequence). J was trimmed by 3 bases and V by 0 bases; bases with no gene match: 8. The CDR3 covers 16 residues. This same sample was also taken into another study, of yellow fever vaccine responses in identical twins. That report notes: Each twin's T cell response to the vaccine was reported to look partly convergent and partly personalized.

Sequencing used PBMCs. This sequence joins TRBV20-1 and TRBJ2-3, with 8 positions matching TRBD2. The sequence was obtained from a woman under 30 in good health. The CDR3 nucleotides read TGCAGTGCTAGAGATCCCGGGGGGGCCGGGACAGATACGCAGTATTTT. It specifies CSARDPGGAGTDTQYF.